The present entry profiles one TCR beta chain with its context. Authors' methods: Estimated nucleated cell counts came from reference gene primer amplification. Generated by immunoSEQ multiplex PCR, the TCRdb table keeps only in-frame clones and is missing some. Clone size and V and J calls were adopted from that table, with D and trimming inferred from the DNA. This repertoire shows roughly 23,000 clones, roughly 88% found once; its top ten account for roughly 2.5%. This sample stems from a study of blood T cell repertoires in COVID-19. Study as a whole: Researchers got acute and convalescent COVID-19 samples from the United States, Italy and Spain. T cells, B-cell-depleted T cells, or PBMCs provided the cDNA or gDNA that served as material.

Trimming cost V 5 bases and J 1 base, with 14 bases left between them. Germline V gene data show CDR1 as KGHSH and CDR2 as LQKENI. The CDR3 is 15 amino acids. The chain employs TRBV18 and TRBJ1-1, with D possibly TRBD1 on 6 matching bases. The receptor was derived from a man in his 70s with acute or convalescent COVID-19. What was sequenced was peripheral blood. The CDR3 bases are TGTGCCAGCTCAATGGCCACAGGGCCGAACACTGAAGCTTTCTTT. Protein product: CASSMATGPNTEAFF. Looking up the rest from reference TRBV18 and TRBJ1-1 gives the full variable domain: NAGVMQNPRHLVRRRGQEARLRCSPMKGHSHVYWYRQLPEEGLKFMVYLQKENIIDESGMPKERFSAEFPKEGPSILRIQQVVRGDSAAYFCASSMATGPNTEAFFGQGTRLTVV.